This TCR beta chain came from a study of T cells after yellow fever vaccination. Overall study context: Preparing low-cell-number fractions relied on SMART-Seq v4 Ultra Low Input.

Broader study findings: Shared CD4/CD8 clonotypes were a small share, likely from convergent recombination. Reappearing after the booster were most of the clones from primary vaccination (less than 97% CD4, about 88% CD8).

By 5'RACE template switching, TCR cDNA was produced, with a universal primer site and UMIs added in the process. MiXCR, applied by TCRdb to the 5' RACE reads, yields one record per CDR3 protein. The table shows about 300,000 distinct CDR3 sequences, with less than 9.5% occurring only once. With 3 bases clipped from V and 6 bases from J, the junction kept 7 bases outside the gene matches. CDR3 size: 14 residues. Per germline, CDR1 SGDLS and CDR2 YYNGEE. This clonotype was seen more than once but under ten times. What it recognizes is unknown. The rearrangement links TRBV9 to TRBJ2-7; 9 bases fit TRBD2. The receptor was isolated from a man between 18 and 29 years old who received the YFV17D yellow fever vaccine. The sample here was CD4+ T cells sorted from PBMCs, taken 5 days after the yellow fever booster vaccination. The CDR3 reads CASSAYPRGGEQYV. For the CDR3, the DNA is TGTGCCAGCAGCGCCTACCCGCGGGGGGGCGAGCAGTACGTC.